This T cell receptor (beta chain) was obtained from a study of CD8 T cells in ankylosing spondylitis. General observations from the study: Researchers reportedly found disease-linked clones significantly enriched in matched ankylosing spondylitis synovial fluid.

This CDR3 is built from 14 residues. The V and J ends lost 1 base and 7 bases, in that order; junction bases with no gene match: 3. Germline CDR1 is SGHTA and CDR2 is FQGNSA. One entry per CDR3 protein results from TCRdb running MiXCR on the 5' RACE reads. The sample has roughly 38,000 distinct CDR3 sequences; about 15% are singletons. A note on this clonotype: Its antigen is still unknown.

The sequenced sample was blood. The receptor's source is a male donor with ankylosing spondylitis or in good health (not recorded which). The chain recombines TRBV7-2 with TRBJ2-2; 7 bases agree with TRBD2. CDR3: CASSLGLAVGELFF. CDR3 DNA sequence: TGTGCCAGCAGCTTAGGACTAGCAGTCGGGGAGCTGTTTTTT.